The clone carrying this T cell receptor (beta chain) appeared a few times. The antigen remains undetermined. Donors were nominally healthy when sampled, though unrecorded immune exposures were likely. Both 60 Vbeta primers and 13 Jbeta primers went into the PCR. Assay used: immunoSEQ multiplex PCR; TCRdb lists only in-frame clones, some missing. The sample shows 190,000 or so clones, roughly 78% of them seen only once. Trimming left V 2 bases short and J 8 bases short, with 15 bases between. Germline lookup yields CDR1 MNHEY and CDR2 SVGAGI. There are 15 residues in the CDR3. This sample was included in a study of cytomegalovirus exposure and HLA in healthy donors. The study, taken as a whole, reports: Cytomegalovirus status, reportedly, was diagnosed with high specificity and sensitivity by the classifier. Researchers reportedly found TCR beta sequences accurately predicted most subjects' HLA-A and HLA-B alleles.

This TCR was sampled from a boy younger than 18 in good health and CMV-seronegative. The specimen was PBMCs. J is TRBJ1-4 and V is TRBV6-5, with unresolved D. CDR3: CASSYLAGRDEKLFF. DNA for the CDR3: TGTGCCAGCAGTTACCTCGCGGGTCGAGACGAAAAACTGTTTTTT.